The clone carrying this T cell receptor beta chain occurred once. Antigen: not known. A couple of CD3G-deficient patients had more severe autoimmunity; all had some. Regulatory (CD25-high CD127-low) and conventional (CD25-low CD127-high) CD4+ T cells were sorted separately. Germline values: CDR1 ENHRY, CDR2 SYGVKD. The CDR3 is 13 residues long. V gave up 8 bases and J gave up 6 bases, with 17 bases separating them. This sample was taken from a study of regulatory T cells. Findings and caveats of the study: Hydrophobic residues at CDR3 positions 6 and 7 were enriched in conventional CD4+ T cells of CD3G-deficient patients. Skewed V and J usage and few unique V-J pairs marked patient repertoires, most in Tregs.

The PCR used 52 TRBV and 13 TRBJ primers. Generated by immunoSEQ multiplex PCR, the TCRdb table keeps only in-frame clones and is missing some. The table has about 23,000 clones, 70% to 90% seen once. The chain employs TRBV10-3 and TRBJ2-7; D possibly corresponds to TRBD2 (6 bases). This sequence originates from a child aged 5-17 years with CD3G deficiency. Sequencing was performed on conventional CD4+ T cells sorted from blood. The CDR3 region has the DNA TGTGCCATCTCTGGCAAAGCGGGCAGCGAGCAGTACTTC. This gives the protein CAISGKAGSEQYF.